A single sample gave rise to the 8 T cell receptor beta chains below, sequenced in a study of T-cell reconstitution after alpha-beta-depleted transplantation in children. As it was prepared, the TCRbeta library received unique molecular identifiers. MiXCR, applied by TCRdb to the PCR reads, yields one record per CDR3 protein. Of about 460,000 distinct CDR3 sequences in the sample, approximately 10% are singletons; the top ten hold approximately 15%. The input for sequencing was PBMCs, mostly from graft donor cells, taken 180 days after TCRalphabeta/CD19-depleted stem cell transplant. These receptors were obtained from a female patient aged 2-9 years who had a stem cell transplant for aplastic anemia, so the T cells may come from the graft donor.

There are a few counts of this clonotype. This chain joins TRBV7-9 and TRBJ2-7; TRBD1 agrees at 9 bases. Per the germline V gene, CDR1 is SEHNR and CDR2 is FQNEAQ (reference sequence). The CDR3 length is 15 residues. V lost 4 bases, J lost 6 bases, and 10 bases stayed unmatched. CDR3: CASSSWGQGSGEQYF. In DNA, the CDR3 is TGTGCCAGCAGCTCCTGGGGACAGGGTTCGGGCGAGCAGTACTTC.

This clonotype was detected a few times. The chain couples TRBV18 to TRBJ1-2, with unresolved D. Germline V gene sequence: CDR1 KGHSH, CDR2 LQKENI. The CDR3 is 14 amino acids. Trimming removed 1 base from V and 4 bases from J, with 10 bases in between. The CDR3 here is CASSPLSGVYGYTF. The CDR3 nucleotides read TGTGCCAGCTCACCACTAAGCGGGGTCTATGGCTACACCTTC.

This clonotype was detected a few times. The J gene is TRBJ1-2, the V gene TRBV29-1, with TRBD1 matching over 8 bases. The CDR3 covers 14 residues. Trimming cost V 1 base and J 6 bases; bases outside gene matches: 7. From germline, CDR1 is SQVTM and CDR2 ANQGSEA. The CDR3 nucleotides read TGCAGCGTTGAAGGTCGGACAGGGAATAATGGCTACACCTTC. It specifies CSVEGRTGNNGYTF.

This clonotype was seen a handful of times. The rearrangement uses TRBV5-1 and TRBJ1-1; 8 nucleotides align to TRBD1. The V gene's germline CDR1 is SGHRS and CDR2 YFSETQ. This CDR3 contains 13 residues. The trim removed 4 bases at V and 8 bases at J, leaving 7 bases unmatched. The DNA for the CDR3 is TGCGCCAGCAGCCTATACCGGGACAGGGAAGCTTTCTTT. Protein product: CASSLYRDREAFF.

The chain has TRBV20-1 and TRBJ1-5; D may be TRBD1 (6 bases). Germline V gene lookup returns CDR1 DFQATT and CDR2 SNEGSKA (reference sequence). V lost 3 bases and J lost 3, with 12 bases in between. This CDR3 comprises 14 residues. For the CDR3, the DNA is TGCAGTGCTAGTTCGGGGGCGGACAATCAGCCCCAGCATTTT. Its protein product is CSASSGADNQPQHF.

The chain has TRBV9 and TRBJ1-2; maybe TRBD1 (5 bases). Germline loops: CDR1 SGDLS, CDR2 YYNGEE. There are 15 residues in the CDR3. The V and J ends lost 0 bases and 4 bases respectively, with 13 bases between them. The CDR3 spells CASSVEGGVPYGYTF. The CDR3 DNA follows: TGTGCCAGCAGCGTAGAAGGAGGGGTCCCCTATGGCTACACCTTC.

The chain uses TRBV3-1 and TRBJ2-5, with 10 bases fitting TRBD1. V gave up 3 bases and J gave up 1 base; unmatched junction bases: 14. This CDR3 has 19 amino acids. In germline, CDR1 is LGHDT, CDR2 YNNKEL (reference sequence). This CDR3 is CASSHQAPPGQGRQETQYF. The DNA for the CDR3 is TGTGCCAGCAGCCACCAGGCTCCCCCGGGACAGGGGCGCCAAGAGACCCAGTACTTC.

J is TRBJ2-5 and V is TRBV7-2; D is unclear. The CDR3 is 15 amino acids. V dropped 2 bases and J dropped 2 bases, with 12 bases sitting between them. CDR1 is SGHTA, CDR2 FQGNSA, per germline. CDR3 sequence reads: CASSLTVWVQETQYF. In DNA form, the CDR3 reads TGTGCCAGCAGCTTAACAGTATGGGTTCAAGAGACCCAGTACTTC.